These 2 T cell receptor beta chains share one sample of origin, sequenced in a study of blood T cell repertoires in COVID-19 (dated by TCRdb to 2019 to 2021). Library method: the immunoSEQ multiplex PCR assay. Entries here come from immuneACCESS through TCRdb and include only in-frame sequences with V and J called. Some clones fail to appear in such tables; in the studies checked, an unresolved V gene covers under half of the shortfall, and the cause of the remainder is unknown. The sample table records a few hundred thousand clones; roughly nine tenths of these occur just once. The ten largest clones add up to roughly 8.5% of the sample. Sequenced material: PBMCs or T cells enriched from blood (not recorded which). The source of these receptors is a woman aged 60 to 75 who had recovered from COVID-19.

Details on this clone: The identical CDR3 is also encoded by other nucleotide sequences in the sample. The rearrangement joins TRBV24-1 to TRBJ1-3; maybe TRBD1 (5 bases). Trimming took 4 bases from V and 0 from J, leaving 9 bases between them. This CDR3 has 15 amino acids. Looked up from germline, CDR1 is KGHDR and CDR2 is SFDVKD. DNA of the CDR3: TGTGCCACCAGTGACGGAAGGGGCTCTGGAAACACCATATATTTT. The encoded protein is CATSDGRGSGNTIYF.

This clone was observed a single time. J is TRBJ1-4 and V is TRBV30; 10 bases match TRBD1. The CDR3 is 17 residues long. The trim removed 0 bases at V and 10 bases at J, leaving 14 bases unmatched. Germline CDR1 GTSNPN, CDR2 SVGIG (reference sequence). The CDR3 DNA reads as TGTGCCTGGAGTGTACAGTGGGACAGGGGACTGGCGGGAAAACTGTTTTTT. Protein sequence: CAWSVQWDRGLAGKLFF.